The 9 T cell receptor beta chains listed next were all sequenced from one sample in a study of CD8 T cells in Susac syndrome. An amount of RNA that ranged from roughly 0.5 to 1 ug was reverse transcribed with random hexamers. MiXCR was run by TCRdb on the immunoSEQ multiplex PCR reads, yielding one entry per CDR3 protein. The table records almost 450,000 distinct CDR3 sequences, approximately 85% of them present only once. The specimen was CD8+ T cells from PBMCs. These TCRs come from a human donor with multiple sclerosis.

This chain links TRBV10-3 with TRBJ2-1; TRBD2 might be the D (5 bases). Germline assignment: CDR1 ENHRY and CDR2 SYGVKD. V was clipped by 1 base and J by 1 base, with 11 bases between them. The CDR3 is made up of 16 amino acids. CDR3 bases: TGTGCCATCAGTGAGTTCCCAGCGGAGTCCTACAATGAGCAGTTCTTC. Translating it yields CAISEFPAESYNEQFF.

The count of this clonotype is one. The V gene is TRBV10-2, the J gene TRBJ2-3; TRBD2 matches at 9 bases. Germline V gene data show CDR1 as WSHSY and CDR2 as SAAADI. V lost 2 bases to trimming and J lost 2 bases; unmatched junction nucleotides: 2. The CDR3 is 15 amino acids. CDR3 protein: CASSEGGGATDTQYF. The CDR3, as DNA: TGCGCCAGCAGTGAGGGCGGGGGGGCCACAGATACGCAGTATTTT.

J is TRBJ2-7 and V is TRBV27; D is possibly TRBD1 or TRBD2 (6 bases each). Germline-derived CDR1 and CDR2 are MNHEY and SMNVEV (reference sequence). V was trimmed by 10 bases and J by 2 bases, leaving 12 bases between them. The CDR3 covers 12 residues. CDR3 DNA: TGTGCCACCTCGGGGGCCACCTACGAGCAGTACTTC. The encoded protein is CATSGATYEQYF.

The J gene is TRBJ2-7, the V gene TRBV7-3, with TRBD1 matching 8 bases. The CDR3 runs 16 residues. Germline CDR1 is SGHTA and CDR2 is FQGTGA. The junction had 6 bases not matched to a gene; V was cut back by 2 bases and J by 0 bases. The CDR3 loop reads CASSLGPGTGSYEQYF. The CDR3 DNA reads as TGTGCCAGCAGCTTAGGCCCTGGGACAGGCTCCTACGAGCAGTACTTC.

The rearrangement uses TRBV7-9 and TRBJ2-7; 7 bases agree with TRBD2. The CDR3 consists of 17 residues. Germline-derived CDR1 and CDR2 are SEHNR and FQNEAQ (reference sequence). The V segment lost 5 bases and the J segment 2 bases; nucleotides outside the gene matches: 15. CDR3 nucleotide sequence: TGTGCCAGCAGCACTCCTACGGGGGTAGCGGGCCCCTACGAGCAGTACTTC. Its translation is CASSTPTGVAGPYEQYF.

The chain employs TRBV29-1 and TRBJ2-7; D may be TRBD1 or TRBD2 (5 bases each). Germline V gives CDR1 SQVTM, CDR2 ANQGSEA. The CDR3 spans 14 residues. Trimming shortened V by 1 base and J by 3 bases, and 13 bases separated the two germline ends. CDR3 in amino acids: CSVEGDGTGYEQYF. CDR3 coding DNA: TGCAGCGTTGAAGGGGACGGTACTGGCTACGAGCAGTACTTC.

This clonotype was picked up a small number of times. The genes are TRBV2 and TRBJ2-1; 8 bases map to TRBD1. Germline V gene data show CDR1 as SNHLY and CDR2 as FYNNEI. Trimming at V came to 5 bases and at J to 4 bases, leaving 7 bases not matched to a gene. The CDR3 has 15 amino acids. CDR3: CASSSSGGAYNEQFF. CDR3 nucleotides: TGTGCCAGCAGTTCTTCAGGGGGCGCTTACAATGAGCAGTTCTTC.

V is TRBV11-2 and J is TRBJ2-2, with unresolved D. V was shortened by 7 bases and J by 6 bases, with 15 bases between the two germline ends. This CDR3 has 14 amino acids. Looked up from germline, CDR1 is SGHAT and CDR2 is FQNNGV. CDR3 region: CASNPYSMSGELFF. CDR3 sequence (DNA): TGTGCCAGCAACCCTTATAGCATGTCCGGGGAGCTGTTTTTT. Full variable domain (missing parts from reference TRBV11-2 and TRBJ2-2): EAGVAQSPRYKIIEKRQSVAFWCNPISGHATLYWYQQILGQGPKLLIQFQNNGVVDDSQLPKDRFSAERLKGVDSTLKIQPAKLEDSAVYLCASNPYSMSGELFFGEGSRLTVL.

CDR3 sequence: CASSVGQTDEQFF. DNA of the CDR3: TGTGCCAGCAGCGTAGGACAGACCGATGAGCAGTTCTTC. V usage is TRBV9 and J usage is TRBJ2-1, with a possible D match to TRBD1 (5 bases). Trimming removed 0 bases from V and 8 bases from J, with 9 bases in between. Germline lookup yields CDR1 SGDLS and CDR2 YYNGEE. CDR3 length: 13 amino acids.